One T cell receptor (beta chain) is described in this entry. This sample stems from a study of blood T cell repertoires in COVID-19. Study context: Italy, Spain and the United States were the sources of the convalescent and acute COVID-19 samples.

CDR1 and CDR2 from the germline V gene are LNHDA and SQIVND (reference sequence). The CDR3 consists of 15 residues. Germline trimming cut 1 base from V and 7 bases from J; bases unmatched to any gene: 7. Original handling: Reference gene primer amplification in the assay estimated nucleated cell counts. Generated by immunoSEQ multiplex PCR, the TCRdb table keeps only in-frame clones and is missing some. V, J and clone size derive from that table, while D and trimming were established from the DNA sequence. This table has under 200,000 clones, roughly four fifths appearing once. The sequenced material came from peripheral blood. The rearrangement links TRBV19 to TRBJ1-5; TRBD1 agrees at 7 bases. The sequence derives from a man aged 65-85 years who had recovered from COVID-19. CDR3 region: CASSIGPGQTQPQHF. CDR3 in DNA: TGTGCCAGTAGTATAGGCCCGGGACAGACGCAGCCCCAGCATTTT.